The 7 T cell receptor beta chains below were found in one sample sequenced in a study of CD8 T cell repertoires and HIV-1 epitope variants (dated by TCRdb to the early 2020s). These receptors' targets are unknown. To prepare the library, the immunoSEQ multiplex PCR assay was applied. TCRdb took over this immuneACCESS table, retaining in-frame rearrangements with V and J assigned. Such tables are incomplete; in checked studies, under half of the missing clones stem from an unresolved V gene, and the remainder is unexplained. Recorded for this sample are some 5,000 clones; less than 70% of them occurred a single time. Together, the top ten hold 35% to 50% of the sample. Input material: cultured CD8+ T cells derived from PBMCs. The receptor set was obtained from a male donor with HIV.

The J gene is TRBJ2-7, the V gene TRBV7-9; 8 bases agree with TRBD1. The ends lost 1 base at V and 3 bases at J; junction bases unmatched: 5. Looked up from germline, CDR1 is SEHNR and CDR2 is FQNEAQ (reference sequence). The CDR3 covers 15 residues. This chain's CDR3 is CASSLEGTGLYEQYF. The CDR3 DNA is TGTGCCAGCAGCTTAGAAGGGACAGGCCTCTACGAGCAGTACTTC. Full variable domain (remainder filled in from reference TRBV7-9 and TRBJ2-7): DTGVSQNPRHKITKRGQNVTFRCDPISEHNRLYWYRQTLGQGPEFLTYFQNEAQLEKSRLLSDRFSAERPKGSFSTLEIQRTEQGDSAMYLCASSLEGTGLYEQYFGPGTRLTVT.

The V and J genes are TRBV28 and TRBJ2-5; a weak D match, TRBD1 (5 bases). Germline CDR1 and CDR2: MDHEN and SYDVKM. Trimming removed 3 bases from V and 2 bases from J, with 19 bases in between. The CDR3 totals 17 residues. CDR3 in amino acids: CASSFRLGQGPQETQYF. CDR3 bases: TGTGCCAGCAGTTTCCGTCTCGGGCAGGGCCCACAAGAGACCCAGTACTTC.

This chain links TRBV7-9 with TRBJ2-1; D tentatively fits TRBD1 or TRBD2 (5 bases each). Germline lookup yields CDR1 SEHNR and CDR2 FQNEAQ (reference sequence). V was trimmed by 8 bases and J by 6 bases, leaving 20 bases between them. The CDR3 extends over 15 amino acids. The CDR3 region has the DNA TGTGCCAGCTTTCAGGCTTTGGGTGGGGGCAATGAGCAGTTCTTC. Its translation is CASFQALGGGNEQFF.

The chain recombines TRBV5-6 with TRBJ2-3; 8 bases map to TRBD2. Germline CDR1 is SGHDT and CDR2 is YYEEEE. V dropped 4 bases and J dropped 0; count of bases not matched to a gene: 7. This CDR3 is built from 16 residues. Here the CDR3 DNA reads TGTGCCAGCAGCCCCGGGAGGGCGGATAGCACAGATACGCAGTATTTT. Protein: CASSPGRADSTDTQYF.

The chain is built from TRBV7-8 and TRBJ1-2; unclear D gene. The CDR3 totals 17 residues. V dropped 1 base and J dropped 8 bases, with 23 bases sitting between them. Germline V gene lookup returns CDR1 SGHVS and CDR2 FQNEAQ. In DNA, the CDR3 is TGTGCCAGCAGCTTAGTACGGATGGACTGGAAACAGTTGGGCTACACCTTC. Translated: CASSLVRMDWKQLGYTF.

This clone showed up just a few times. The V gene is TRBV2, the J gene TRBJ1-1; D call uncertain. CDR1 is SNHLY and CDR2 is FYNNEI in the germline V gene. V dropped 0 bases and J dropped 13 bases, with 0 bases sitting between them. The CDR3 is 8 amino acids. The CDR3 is CASSEAFF. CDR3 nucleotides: TGTGCCAGCAGTGAAGCTTTCTTT.

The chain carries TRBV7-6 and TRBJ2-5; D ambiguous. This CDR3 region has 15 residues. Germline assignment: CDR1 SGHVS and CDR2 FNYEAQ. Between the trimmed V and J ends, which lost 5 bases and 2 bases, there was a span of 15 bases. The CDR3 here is CASSPSVGPQETQYF. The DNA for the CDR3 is TGTGCCAGCAGCCCCTCCGTCGGGCCGCAAGAGACCCAGTACTTC.